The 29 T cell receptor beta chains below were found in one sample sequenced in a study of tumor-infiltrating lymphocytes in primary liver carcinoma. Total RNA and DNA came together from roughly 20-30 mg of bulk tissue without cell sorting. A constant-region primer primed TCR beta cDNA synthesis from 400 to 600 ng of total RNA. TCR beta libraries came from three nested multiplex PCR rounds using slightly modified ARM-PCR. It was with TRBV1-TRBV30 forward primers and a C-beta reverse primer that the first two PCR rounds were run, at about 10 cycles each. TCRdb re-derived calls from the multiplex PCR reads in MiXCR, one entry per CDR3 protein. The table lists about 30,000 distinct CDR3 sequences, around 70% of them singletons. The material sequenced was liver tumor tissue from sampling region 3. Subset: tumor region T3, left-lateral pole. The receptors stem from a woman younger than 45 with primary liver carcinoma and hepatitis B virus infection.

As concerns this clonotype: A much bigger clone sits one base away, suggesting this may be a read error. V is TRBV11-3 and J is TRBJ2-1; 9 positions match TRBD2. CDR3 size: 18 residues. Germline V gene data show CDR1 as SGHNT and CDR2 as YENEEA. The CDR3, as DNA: TGTGCCAGCAGCTTAGGTGAAGGCGGGAGGGCCGGCTACAATGAGCAGTTGTTC. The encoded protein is CASSLGEGGRAGYNEQLF.

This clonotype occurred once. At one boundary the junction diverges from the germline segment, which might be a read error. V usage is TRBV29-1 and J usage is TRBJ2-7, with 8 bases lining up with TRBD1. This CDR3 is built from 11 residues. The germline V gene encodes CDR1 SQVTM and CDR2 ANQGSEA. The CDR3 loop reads CSVGTGYEQYF. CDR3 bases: TGCAGCGTCGGGACAGGCTATGAGCAGTATTTC.

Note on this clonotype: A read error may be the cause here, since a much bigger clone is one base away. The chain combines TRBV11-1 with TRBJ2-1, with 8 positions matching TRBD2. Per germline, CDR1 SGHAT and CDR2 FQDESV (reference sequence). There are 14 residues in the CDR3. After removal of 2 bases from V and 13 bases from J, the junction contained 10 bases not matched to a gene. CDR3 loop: CASSLNGGGEKQFF. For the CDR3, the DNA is TGTGCCAGCAGCTTAAACGGGGGGGGGGAAAAACAGTTCTTC. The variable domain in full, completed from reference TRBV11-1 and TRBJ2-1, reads EAEVAQSPRYKITEKSQAVAFWCDPISGHATLYWYRQILGQGPELLVQFQDESVVDDSQLPKDRFSAERLKGVDSTLKIQPAELGDSAMYLCASSLNGGGEKQFFGPGTRLTVL.

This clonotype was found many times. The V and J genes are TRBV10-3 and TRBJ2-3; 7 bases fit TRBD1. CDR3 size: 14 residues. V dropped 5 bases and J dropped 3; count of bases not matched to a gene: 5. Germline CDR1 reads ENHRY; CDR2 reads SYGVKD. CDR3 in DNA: TGTGCCATCAGTCCGGCGACAGGGACAGATACGCAGTATTTT. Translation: CAISPATGTDTQYF.

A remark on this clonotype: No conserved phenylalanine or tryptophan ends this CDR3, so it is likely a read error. Written as DNA, the CDR3 is TGTGCCAGCACCCGGAACAGTGGGCGGGGTCAGCCCCAGCATCTT. Translated, it gives CASTRNSGRGQPQHL. The V and J genes are TRBV12-3 or TRBV12-4 and TRBJ1-5, with D uncertain. This CDR3 is built from 15 residues. The V and J ends lost 7 bases and 6 bases respectively, with 19 bases between them.

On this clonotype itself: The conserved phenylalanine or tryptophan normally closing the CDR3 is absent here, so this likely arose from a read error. The CDR3 DNA sequence: TGTGTCAGCAGTGAAATCCTTCCCGGGGGCGCCGCGAACACCGGGGAGCTGTTTTTA. This gives the protein CVSSEILPGGAANTGELFL. V and J are TRBV6-1 and TRBJ2-2; D possibly uses TRBD1 or TRBD2 (6 bases each). This CDR3 contains 19 residues. Germline V gives CDR1 MNHNS, CDR2 SASEGT.

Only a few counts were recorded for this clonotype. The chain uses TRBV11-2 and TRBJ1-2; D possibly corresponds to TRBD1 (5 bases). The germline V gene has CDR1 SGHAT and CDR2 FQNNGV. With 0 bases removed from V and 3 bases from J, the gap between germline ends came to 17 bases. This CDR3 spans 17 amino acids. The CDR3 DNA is TGTGCCAGCAGCTTAGATCCGATCAGGGCGCTGTACTATGGCTACACCTTC. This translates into CASSLDPIRALYYGYTF.

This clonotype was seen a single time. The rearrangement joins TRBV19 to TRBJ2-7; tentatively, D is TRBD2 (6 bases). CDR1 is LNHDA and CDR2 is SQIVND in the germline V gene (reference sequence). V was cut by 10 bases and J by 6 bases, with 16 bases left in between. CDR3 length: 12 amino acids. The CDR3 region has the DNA TGTGCCATTCTCGGGGGACGATGCGAGCAGTACTTC. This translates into CAILGGRCEQYF.

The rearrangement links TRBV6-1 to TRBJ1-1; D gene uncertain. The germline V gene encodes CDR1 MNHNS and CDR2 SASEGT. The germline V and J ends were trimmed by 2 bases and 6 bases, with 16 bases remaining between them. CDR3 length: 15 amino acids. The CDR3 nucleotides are TGTGCCAGCAGTGAATTTATGTCTTATGGTTCTGAAGCTTTCTTT. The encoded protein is CASSEFMSYGSEAFF.

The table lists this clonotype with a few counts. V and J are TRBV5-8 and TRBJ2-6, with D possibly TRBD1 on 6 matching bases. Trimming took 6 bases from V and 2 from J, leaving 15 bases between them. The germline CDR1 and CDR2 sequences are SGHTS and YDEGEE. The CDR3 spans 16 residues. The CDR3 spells CASTMTGFPGANVLTF. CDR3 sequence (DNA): TGTGCCAGCACCATGACAGGCTTCCCTGGGGCCAACGTCCTGACTTTC. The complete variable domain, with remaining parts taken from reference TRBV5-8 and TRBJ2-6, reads EAGVTQSPTHLIKTRGQQATLRCSPISGHTSVYWYQQALGLGLQFLLWYDEGEERNRGNFPPRFSGRQFPNYSSELNVNALELEDSALYLCASTMTGFPGANVLTFGAGSRLTVL.

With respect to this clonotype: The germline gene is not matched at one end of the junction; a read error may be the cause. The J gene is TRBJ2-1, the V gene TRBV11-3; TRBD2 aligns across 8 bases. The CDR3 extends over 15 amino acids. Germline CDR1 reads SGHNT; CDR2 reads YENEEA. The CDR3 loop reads CASSLGSSGKLEEFF. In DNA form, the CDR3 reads TGCGCCAGCAGCTTAGGAAGTAGCGGGAAGCTTGAGGAGTTCTTC.

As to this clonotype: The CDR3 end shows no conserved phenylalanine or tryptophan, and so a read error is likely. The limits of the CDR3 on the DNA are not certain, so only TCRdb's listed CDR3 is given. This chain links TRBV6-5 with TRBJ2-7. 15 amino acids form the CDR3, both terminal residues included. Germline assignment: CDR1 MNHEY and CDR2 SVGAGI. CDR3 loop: CASSYKDSSSYEWYL.

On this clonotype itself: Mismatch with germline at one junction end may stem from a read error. The CDR3 spells CASSLPGNTGELLF. As DNA, the CDR3 is TGTGCCAGCAGCTTGCCTGGGAACACCGGGGAGCTGTTATTT. This sequence joins TRBV5-6 and TRBJ2-2; a possible D gene is TRBD2 (5 bases). The V gene's germline CDR1 is SGHDT and CDR2 YYEEEE. This CDR3 spans 14 amino acids.

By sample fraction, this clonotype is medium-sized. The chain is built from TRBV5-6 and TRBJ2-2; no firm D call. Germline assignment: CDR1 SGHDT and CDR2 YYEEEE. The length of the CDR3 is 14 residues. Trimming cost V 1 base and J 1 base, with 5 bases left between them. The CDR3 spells CASSLSGNTGELFF. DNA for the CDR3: TGTGCCAGCAGCTTGTCTGGGAACACCGGGGAGCTGTTTTTT.

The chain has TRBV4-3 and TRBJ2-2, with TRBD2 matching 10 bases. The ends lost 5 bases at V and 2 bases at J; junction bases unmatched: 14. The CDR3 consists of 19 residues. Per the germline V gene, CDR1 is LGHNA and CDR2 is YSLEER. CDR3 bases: TGCGCCAGCAGCGTACCAGCGGGAGGGCCCCGTACAAACACCGGGGAGCTGTTTTTT. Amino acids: CASSVPAGGPRTNTGELFF.

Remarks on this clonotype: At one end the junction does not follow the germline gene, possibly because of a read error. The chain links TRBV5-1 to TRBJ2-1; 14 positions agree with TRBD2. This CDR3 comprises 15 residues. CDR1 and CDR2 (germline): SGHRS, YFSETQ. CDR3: CANSLTGLAGVEQFF. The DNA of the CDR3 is TGCGCCAACAGTTTGACGGGACTAGCGGGAGTTGAGCAATTCTTC.

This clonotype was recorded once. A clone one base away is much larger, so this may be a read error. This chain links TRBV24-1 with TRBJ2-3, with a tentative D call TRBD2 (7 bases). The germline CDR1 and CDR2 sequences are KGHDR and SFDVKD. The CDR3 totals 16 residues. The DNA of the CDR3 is TGTGTCACCAGTGATAGGGGGGGGCATAGCACAGATACGCACTATTTT. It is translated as CVTSDRGGHSTDTHYF.

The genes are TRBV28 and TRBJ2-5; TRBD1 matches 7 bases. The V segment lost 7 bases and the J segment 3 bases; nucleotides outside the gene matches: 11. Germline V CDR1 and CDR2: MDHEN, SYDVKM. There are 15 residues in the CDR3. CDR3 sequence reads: CASTLGDRVEETQYF. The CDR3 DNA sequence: TGTGCCAGCACCCTGGGAGACAGGGTGGAAGAGACCCAGTACTTC.

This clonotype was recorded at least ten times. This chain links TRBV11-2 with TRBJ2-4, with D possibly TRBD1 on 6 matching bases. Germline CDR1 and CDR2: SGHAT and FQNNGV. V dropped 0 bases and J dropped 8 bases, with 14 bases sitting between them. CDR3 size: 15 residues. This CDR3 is CASSLDGWGHDIQYF. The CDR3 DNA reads TGTGCCAGCAGCTTAGATGGTTGGGGGCACGACATTCAGTACTTC.

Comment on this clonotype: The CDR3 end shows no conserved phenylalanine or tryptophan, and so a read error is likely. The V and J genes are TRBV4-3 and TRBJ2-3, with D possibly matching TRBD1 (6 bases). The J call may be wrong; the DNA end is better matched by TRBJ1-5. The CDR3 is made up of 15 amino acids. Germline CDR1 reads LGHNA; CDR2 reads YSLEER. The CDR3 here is CASRTRNRESDTQHL. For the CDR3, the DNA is TGCGCCAGCCGAACCCGGAACAGGGAATCAGATACGCAGCATTTA.

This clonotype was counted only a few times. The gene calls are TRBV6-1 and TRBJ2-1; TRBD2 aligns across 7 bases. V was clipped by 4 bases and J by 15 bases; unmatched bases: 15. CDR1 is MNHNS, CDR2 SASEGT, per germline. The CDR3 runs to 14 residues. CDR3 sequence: CASSGDYPRDGRFF. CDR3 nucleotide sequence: TGTGCCAGCAGTGGGGACTACCCTAGGGATGGGCGGTTCTTC.

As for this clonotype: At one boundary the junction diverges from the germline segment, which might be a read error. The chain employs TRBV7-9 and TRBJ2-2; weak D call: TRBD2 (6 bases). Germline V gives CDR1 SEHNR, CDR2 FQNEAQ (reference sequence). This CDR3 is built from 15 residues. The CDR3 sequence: CANSPEGNGNGELFF. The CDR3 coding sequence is TGTGCCAACAGCCCGGAGGGTAACGGGAACGGGGAGCTGTTTTTT.

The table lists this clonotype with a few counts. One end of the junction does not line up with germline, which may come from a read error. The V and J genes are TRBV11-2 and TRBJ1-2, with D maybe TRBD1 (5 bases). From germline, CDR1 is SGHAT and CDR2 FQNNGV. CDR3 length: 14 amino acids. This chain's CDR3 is CAGSPGGTVVGYTF. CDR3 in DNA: TGTGCCGGCAGCCCCGGGGGTACTGTCGTTGGATACACCTTC.

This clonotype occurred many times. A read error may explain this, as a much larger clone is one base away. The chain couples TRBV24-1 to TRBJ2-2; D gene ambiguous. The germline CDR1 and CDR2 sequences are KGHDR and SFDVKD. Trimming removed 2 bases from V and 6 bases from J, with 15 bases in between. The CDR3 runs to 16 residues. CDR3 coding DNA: TGTGCCACCAGTGATTCGCGACGCGTGGAGTCCGGGGAGCTGTTTTTT. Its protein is CATSDSRRVESGELFF.

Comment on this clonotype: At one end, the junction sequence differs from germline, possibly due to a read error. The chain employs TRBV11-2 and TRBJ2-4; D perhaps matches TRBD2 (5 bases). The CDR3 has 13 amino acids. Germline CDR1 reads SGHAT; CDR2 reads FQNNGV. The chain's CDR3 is CASSLESENNQYF. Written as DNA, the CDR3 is TGTGCCAGTTCACTAGAGTCCGAAAACAATCAGTACTTC.

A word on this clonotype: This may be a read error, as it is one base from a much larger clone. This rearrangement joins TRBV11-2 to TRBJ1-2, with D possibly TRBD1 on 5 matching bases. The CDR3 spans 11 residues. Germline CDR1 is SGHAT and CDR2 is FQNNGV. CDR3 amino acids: CVGSLDGRAAF. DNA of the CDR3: TGTGTCGGCAGCTTAGACGGCAGGGCAGCCTTC.

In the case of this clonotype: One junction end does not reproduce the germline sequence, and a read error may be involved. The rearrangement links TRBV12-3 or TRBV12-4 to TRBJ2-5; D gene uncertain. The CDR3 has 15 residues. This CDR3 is CASSTYPASEETQCF. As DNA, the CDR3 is TGTGCCAGTAGCACCTACCCCGCAAGCGAAGAGACCCAGTGCTTC.

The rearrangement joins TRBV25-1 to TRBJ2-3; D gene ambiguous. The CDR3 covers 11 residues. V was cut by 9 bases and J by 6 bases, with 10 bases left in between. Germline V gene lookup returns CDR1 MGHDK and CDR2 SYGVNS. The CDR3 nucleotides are TGTGCCAGTGGGATATTGGATACGCAGTATTTT. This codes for CASGILDTQYF.

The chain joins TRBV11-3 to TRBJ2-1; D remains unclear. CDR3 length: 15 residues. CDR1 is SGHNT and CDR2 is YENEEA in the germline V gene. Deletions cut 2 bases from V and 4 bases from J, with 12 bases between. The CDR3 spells CASSLLTVDYNEQFF. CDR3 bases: TGTGCCAGCAGCTTACTAACGGTGGATTACAATGAGCAGTTCTTC.